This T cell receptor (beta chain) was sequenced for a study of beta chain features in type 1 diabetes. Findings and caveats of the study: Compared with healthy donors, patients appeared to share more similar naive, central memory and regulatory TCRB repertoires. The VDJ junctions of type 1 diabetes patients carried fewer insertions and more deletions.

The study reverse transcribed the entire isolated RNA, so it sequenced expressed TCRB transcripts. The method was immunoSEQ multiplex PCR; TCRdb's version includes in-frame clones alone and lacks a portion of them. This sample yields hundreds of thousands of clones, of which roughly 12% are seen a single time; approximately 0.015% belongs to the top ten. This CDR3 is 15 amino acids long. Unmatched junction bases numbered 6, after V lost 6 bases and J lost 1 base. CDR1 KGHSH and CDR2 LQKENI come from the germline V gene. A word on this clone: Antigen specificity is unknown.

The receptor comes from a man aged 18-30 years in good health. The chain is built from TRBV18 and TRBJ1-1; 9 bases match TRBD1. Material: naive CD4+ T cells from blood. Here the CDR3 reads CASSLRQGENTEAFF. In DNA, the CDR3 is TGTGCCAGCTCCCTCAGACAGGGGGAGAACACTGAAGCTTTCTTT.